This T cell receptor (beta chain) is from a study of T cell repertoires in cytomegalovirus infection. Study at large: Public TCR beta signatures indicated both CMV infection and matching HLA type. Study-wide points: Carriers of CMV plus the relevant HLA were identified by cumulative public TCR beta family frequency. HLA-C-restricted TCR beta clonotypes specific for CMV led the ex vivo response.

The CDR3 sequence is 16 residues long. Germline V lookup: CDR1 SGHTA, CDR2 FQGNSA. Trimming took 0 bases from V and 2 from J, leaving 13 bases between them. There are a few counts of this clonotype. Its antigen is unknown. Each CDR3 protein is one row after TCRdb ran MiXCR on the reads. The table lists hundreds of thousands of distinct CDR3 sequences, roughly 36% of them singletons. The sample comprised PBMCs. This TCR came from a human donor in good health (CMV status not recorded). Some clones in this sample may be carry-over from other donors' samples. This chain connects TRBV7-2 to TRBJ2-5; tentatively, D is TRBD2 (5 bases). CDR3 amino acids: CASSLASGGAQETQYF. The CDR3 coding sequence is TGTGCCAGCAGCTTAGCCTCCGGAGGCGCTCAAGAGACCCAGTACTTC.